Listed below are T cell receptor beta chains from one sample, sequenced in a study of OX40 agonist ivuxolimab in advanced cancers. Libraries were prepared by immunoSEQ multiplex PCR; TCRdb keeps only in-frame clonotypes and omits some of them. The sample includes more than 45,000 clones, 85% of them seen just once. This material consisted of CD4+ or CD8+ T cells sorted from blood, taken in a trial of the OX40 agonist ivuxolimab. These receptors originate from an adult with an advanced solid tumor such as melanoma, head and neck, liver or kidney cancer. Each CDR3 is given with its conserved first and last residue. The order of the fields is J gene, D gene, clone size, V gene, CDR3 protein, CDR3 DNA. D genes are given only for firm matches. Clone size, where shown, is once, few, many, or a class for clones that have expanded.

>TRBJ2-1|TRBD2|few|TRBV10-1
CASSVAGEGNEQFF
TGCGCCAGCAGTGTAGCGGGAGAAGGCAATGAGCAGTTCTTC
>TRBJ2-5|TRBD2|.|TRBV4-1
CASSRERTSGSRETQYF
TGCGCCAGCAGCCGAGAGAGAACTAGCGGGAGTAGGGAGACCCAGTACTTC
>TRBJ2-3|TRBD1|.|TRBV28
CASSQSRTGWDTQYF
TGTGCCAGCAGTCAATCTAGGACAGGGTGGGATACGCAGTATTTT
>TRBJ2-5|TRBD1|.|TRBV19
CASRRGTGAQETQYF
TGTGCCAGTCGCAGAGGGACAGGGGCTCAAGAGACCCAGTACTTC
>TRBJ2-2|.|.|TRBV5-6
CASSPYGGQNTGELFF
TGTGCCAGCAGCCCCTACGGGGGACAGAACACCGGGGAGCTGTTTTTT
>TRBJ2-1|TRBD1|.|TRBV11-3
CASSLYIGDRGNVNEQFF
TGTGCCAGCAGCTTATACATCGGAGACAGGGGGAATGTCAATGAGCAGTTCTTC
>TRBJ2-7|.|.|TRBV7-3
CASSANTGTNEQYF
TGTGCCAGCAGCGCAAATACCGGGACGAACGAGCAGTACTTC
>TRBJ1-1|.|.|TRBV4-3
CASSEIGAMNTEAFF
TGCGCCAGCAGCGAAATCGGGGCAATGAACACTGAAGCTTTCTTT
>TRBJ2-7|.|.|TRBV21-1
CASSSPWGQYF
TGTGCCAGCAGCTCGCCCTGGGGGCAGTACTTC
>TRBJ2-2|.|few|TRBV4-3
CASSQGNTGELFF
TGCGCCAGCAGCCAGGGGAACACCGGGGAGCTGTTTTTT
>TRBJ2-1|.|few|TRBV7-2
CASSLVWLEQFF
TGTGCCAGCAGCTTAGTATGGCTTGAGCAGTTCTTC
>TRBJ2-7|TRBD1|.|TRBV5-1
CASSSGQTEQYF
TGCGCCAGCAGCTCGGGACAGACCGAGCAGTACTTC
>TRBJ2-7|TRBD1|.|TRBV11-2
CASSLTGGTYEQYF
TGTGCCAGCAGCTTGACAGGGGGCACCTACGAGCAGTACTTC
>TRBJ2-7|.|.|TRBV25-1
CASSEFAGPGEQYF
TGTGCCAGCAGTGAATTTGCGGGTCCCGGAGAGCAGTACTTC
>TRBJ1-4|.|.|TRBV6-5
CASRAGPTGREKLFF
TGTGCCAGCAGGGCCGGGCCCACGGGTAGGGAAAAACTGTTTTTT
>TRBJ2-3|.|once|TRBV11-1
CASRITDTQYF
TGTGCCAGCCGAATCACAGATACGCAGTATTTT
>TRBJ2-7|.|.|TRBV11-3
CASSPDPGYEQYF
TGTGCCAGCAGCCCAGACCCAGGCTACGAGCAGTACTTC
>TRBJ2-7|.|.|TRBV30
CAWSSGDEQHF
TGTGCCTGGAGTTCGGGGGATGAGCAGCACTTC
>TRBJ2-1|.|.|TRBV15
CATSSLLPGGGGEQFF
TGTGCCACCAGCAGTTTATTGCCAGGGGGAGGGGGTGAGCAGTTCTTC
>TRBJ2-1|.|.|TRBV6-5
CASSYSILNEQFF
TGTGCCAGCAGTTACTCGATATTGAATGAGCAGTTCTTC
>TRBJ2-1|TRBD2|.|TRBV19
CASTPSGRRNEQFF
TGTGCCAGTACCCCTAGCGGGAGGCGAAATGAGCAGTTCTTC
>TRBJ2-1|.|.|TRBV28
CASSTRYSGNSYNEQFF
TGTGCCAGCAGTACTCGATATAGCGGTAACTCCTACAATGAGCAGTTCTTC
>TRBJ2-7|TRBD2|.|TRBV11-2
CASTTTIPRAGDEQYF
TGTGCCAGCACCACCACTATCCCGCGGGCGGGGGACGAGCAGTACTTC
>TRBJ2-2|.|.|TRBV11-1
CASSLIRGGELFF
TGTGCCAGCAGCTTAATTCGGGGCGGGGAGCTGTTTTTT
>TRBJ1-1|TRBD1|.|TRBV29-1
CSVTRDSLRYTEAFF
TGCAGCGTGACACGGGACAGTTTGCGATACACTGAAGCTTTCTTT
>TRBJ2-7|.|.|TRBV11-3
CASSPNQGYEQYF
TGTGCCAGCAGCCCTAATCAGGGGTACGAGCAGTACTTC
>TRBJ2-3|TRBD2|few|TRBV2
CASSETSGTPDTQYF
TGTGCCAGCAGTGAGACTAGCGGGACCCCAGATACGCAGTATTTT
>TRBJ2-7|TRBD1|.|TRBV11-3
CASSLEGQGSYEQYF
TGTGCCAGCAGCTTAGAAGGACAGGGCAGCTACGAGCAGTACTTC
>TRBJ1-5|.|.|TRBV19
CASTPTVDSNQPQHF
TGTGCCAGTACCCCGACGGTAGATAGCAATCAGCCCCAGCATTTT
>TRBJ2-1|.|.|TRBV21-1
CASSKTLAGALKNEQFF
TGTGCCAGCAGCAAAACACTAGCGGGAGCCCTTAAAAATGAGCAGTTCTTC
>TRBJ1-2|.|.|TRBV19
CASTPSGGYGYTF
TGTGCCAGTACCCCTTCGGGAGGCTATGGCTACACCTTC
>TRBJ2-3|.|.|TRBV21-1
CASSGDRGQDTQYF
TGTGCCAGCAGCGGAGACAGGGGCCAAGATACGCAGTATTTT
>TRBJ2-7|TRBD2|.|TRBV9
CASSVDGGTEQYF
TGTGCCAGCAGCGTAGACGGGGGGACCGAGCAGTACTTC
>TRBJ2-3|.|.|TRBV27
CASSLWTGTDTQYF
TGTGCCAGCAGTTTATGGACAGGCACAGATACGCAGTATTTT
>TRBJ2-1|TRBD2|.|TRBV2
CASSETAGRGNEQFF
TGTGCCAGCAGTGAGACAGCGGGAAGGGGCAATGAGCAGTTCTTC
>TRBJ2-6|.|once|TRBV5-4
CASSLSGSGANVLTF
TGTGCCAGCAGCTTATCGGGCTCTGGGGCCAACGTCCTGACTTTC
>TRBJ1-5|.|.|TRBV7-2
CASSFPDSNQPQHF
TGTGCCAGCAGCTTCCCAGACAGTAATCAGCCCCAGCATTTT
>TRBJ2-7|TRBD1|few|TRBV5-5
CASSLRGTGVSYEQYF
TGTGCCAGCAGCTTACGAGGGACAGGGGTTTCTTACGAGCAGTACTTC
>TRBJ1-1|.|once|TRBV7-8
CASSFGPQNTEAFF
TGTGCCAGCAGCTTTGGGCCGCAGAACACTGAAGCTTTCTTT
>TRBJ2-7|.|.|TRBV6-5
CASSFTSSYEQYF
TGTGCCAGCAGTTTTACTAGTTCCTACGAGCAGTACTTC
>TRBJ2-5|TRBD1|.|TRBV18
CASSPAARGLETQYF
TGTGCCAGCTCACCGGCGGCCAGGGGGCTAGAGACCCAGTACTTC
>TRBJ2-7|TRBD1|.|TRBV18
CASSPRDREYEQYF
TGTGCCAGCTCACCCCGGGACAGGGAGTACGAGCAGTACTTC
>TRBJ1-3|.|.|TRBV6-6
CASSYSSGEGGNTIYF
TGTGCCAGCAGTTACTCGAGTGGGGAGGGTGGAAACACCATATATTTT
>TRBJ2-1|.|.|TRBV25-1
CASTPASINEQFF
TGTGCCAGCACCCCGGCTAGCATTAATGAGCAGTTCTTC
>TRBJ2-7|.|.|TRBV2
CASSEGHIYYEQYF
TGTGCCAGCAGTGAGGGACATATTTACTACGAGCAGTACTTC
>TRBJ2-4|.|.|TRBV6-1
CATGITLLAKNIQYF
TGTGCCACCGGAATCACACTCCTAGCCAAAAACATTCAGTACTTC
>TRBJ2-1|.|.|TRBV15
CATSRDSYNEQFF
TGTGCCACCAGCAGAGATTCCTACAATGAGCAGTTCTTC
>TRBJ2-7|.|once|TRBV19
CASSKEYF
TGTGCCAGTAGTAAGGAGTACTTC
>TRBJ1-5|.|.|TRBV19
CASISPGYYQPQHF
TGTGCCAGTATTTCTCCGGGATACTATCAGCCCCAGCATTTT
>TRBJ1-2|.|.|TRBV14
CASSHGGMDYGYTF
TGTGCCAGCAGCCACGGTGGGATGGACTATGGCTACACCTTC